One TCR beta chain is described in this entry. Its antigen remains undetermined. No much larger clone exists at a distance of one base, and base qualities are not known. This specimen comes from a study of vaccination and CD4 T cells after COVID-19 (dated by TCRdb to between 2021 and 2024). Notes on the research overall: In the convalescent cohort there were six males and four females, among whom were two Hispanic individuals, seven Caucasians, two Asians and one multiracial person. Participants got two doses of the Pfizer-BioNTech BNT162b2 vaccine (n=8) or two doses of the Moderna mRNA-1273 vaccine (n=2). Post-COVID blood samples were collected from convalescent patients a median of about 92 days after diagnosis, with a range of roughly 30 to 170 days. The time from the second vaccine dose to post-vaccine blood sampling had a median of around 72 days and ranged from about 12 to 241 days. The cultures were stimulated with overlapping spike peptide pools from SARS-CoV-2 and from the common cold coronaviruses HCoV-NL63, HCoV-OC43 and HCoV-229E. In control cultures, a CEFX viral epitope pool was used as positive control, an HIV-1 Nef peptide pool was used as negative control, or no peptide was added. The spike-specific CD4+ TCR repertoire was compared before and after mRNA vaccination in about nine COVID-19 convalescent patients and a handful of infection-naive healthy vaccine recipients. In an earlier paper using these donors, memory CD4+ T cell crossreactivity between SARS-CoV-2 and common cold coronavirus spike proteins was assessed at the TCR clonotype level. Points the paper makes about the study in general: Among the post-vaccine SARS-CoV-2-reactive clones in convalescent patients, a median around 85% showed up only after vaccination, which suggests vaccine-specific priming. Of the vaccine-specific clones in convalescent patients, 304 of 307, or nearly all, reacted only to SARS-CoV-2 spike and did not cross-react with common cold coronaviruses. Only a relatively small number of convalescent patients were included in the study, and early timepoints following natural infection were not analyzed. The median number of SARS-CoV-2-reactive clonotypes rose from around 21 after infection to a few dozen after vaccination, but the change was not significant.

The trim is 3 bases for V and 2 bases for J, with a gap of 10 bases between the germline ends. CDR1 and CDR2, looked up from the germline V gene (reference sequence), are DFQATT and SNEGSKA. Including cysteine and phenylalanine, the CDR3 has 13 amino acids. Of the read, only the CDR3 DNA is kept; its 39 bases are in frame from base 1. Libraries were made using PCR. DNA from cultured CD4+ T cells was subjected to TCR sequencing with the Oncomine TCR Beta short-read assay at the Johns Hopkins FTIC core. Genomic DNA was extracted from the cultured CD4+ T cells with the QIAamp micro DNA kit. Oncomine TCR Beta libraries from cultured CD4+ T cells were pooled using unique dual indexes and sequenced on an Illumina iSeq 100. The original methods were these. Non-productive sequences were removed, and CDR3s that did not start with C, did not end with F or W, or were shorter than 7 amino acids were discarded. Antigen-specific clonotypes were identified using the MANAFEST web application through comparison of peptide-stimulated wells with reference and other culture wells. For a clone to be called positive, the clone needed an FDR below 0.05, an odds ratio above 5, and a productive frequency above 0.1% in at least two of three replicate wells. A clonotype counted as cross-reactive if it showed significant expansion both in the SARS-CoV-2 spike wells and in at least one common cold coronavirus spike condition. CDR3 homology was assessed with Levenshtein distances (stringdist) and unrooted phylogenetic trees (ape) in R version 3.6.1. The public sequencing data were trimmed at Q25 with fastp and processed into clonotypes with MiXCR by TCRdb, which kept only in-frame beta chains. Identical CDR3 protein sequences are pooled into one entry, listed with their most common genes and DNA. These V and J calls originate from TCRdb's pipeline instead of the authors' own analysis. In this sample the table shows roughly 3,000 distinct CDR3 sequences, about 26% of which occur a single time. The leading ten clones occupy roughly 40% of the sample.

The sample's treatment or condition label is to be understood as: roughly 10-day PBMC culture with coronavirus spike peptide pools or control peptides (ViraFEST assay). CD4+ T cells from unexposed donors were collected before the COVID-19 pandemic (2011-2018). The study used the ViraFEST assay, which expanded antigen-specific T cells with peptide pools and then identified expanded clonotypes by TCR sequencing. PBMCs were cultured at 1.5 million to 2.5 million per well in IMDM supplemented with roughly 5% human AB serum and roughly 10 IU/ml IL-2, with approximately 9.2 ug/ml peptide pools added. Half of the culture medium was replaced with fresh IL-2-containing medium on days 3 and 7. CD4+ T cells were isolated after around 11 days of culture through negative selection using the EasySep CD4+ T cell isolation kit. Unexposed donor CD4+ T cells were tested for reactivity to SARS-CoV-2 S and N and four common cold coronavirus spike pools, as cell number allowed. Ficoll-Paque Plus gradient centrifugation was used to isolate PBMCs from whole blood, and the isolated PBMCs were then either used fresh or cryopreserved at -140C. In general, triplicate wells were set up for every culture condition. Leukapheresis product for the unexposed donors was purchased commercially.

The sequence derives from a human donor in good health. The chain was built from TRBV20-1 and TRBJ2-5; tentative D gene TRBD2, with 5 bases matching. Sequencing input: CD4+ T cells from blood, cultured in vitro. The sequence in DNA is TGCAGTGCTAGTTGGCGGGCTCAAGAGACCCAGTACTTC. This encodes CSASWRAQETQYF.